The 11 T cell receptor beta chains below come from one sample, sequenced in a study of blood T cell repertoires in COVID-19. TCRdb's table, derived via immunoSEQ multiplex PCR, lists solely in-frame clones and lacks some. This sample yields about 74,000 clones, of which around 85% are seen a single time; about 23% belongs to the top ten. The specimen sequenced was peripheral blood. These receptor sequences come from a man aged 50 to 59 with acute or convalescent COVID-19.

In this sample, this clone turned up once. The V call is TRBV19, the J call TRBJ2-7; the D gene is possibly TRBD1 (6 bases). Germline values: CDR1 LNHDA, CDR2 SQIVND (reference sequence). The CDR3 sequence is 15 residues long. V was cut by 5 bases and J by 0 bases, with 14 bases left in between. DNA for the CDR3: TGTGCCAGTAGTCAGGGGACGGGGAGCTCCTACGAGCAGTACTTC. It encodes CASSQGTGSSYEQYF.

The CDR3, as DNA: TGTGCCAGAAGCTTTCAGGACTTTTTCACAGATACGCAGTATTTT. Protein: CARSFQDFFTDTQYF. The chain combines TRBV5-3 with TRBJ2-3, with a weak D call TRBD2 (5 bases). TRBV5-3 is an open reading frame, and its role is uncertain. Trimming pared 2 bases from V and 2 bases from J, leaving 12 bases between. This CDR3 comprises 15 residues.

The chain carries TRBV7-3 and TRBJ2-1; 10 bases map to TRBD1. The CDR3 covers 14 residues. V was clipped by 5 bases and J by 6 bases; unmatched bases: 4. Germline loops: CDR1 SGHTA, CDR2 FQGTGA. The DNA of the CDR3 is TGTGCCAGCAGCATCCGGGACAGGGGCAATGAGCAGTTCTTC. Translated: CASSIRDRGNEQFF.

The chain carries TRBV6-1 and TRBJ1-2; D unclear. V lost 2 bases and J lost 7, with 14 bases in between. The CDR3 is 14 amino acids. Germline CDR1 and CDR2: MNHNS and SASEGT. CDR3: CASSESGVEGGYTF. CDR3 nucleotides: TGTGCCAGCAGTGAATCTGGGGTAGAGGGTGGCTACACCTTC.

The rearrangement links TRBV3-1 (or the pseudogene TRBV3-2) to TRBJ1-2; 9 positions agree with TRBD1. The CDR3 totals 14 residues. Germline loops: CDR1 LGHDT, CDR2 YNNKEL (reference sequence). J lost 8 bases, V lost 3 bases, and 7 bases had no gene match. The CDR3 reads CASSHLNRGHGYTF. CDR3 coding DNA: TGTGCCAGCAGCCATCTCAACAGGGGGCACGGCTACACCTTC.

The chain has TRBV7-8 and TRBJ1-4; 9 bases agree with TRBD1. The germline CDR1 and CDR2 sequences are SGHVS and FQNEAQ. Trimming cost V 5 bases and J 2 bases; bases outside gene matches: 9. The CDR3 is 17 amino acids. As DNA, the CDR3 is TGTGCCAGCAGCCAATACAGGGGGCTTAGGACTAATGAAAAACTGTTTTTT. Translation gives CASSQYRGLRTNEKLFF.

V usage is TRBV6-5 and J usage is TRBJ2-6; maybe TRBD1 (5 bases). The germline CDR1 and CDR2 sequences are MNHEY and SVGAGI. Trimming removed 11 bases from V and 0 bases from J, with 11 bases in between. This CDR3 contains 14 residues. The CDR3 spells CAVGPLSGANVLTF. The DNA for the CDR3 is TGTGCCGTGGGGCCGCTCTCTGGGGCCAACGTCCTGACTTTC.

This clone was picked up one time. The chain uses TRBV5-1 and TRBJ2-3; D is unclear. Trimming left V 0 bases short and J 4 bases short, with 6 bases between. CDR3 length: 13 amino acids. Germline V gene sequence: CDR1 SGHRS, CDR2 YFSETQ. CDR3 in amino acids: CASSLVEADTQYF. CDR3 DNA: TGCGCCAGCAGCTTGGTCGAGGCAGATACGCAGTATTTT.

The chain recombines TRBV27 with TRBJ1-2; 9 bases align to TRBD1. This CDR3 has 13 residues. V lost 7 bases and J lost 4; bases outside the gene matches: 4. Per the germline V gene, CDR1 is MNHEY and CDR2 is SMNVEV (reference sequence). CDR3 protein: CASKGQGSYGYTF. The CDR3, as DNA: TGTGCCAGCAAGGGACAGGGTTCCTATGGCTACACCTTC.

The chain recombines TRBV7-2 with TRBJ1-5; possibly TRBD1 for D (6 bases). Trimming took off 2 bases at V and 1 base at J, with 9 bases between the two ends. Looked up from germline, CDR1 is SGHTA and CDR2 is FQGNSA. The length of the CDR3 is 15 residues. The CDR3 region is CASSLQGTSNQPQHF. In nucleotides, the CDR3 is TGTGCCAGCAGCTTACAGGGGACAAGCAATCAGCCCCAGCATTTT.

The CDR3 DNA reads as TGTGCCAGCAGTCGGACTAGCGGGGGGCAAACTCGCACAGATACGCAGTATTTT. As protein: CASSRTSGGQTRTDTQYF. The genes are TRBV6-6 and TRBJ2-3; 14 bases map to TRBD2. This CDR3 spans 18 amino acids. Germline V CDR1 and CDR2: MNHNY, SVGAGI (reference sequence). Germline trimming cut 5 bases from V and 1 base from J; bases unmatched to any gene: 8.